This T cell receptor (beta chain) is drawn from a study of T cells after yellow fever vaccination. As for the study in general: Low-cell-number fractions were prepared with SMART-Seq v4 Ultra Low Input. The study's findings and limits: The secondary response peaked faster, at day 5 versus 15, but was weaker. Researchers cautioned that FACS-sorted repertoires could harbor abundant clonotypes contaminating from the bulk population.

Germline CDR1 and CDR2: KGHSH and LQKENI. Trimming pared 3 bases from V and 4 bases from J, leaving 14 bases between. There are 15 residues in the CDR3. A 5'RACE template-switching step, the method used to make TCR cDNA, added a universal primer site and UMIs. TCRdb re-called the 5' RACE reads with MiXCR, one entry per CDR3 protein. The sample includes some 260,000 distinct CDR3 sequences, around 5.2% of them seen just once. A note on this clonotype: Its specificity is not known.

V and J are TRBV18 and TRBJ2-3; D call uncertain. The receptor was derived from a young man who received the YFV17D yellow fever vaccine. The sample in question was CD4+ T cells sorted from PBMCs, obtained on the day of the yellow fever booster vaccination. CDR3 DNA sequence: TGTGCCAGCTCACCGGCCACCCCTGGGGCAGATACGCAGTATTTT. This sequence encodes CASSPATPGADTQYF.